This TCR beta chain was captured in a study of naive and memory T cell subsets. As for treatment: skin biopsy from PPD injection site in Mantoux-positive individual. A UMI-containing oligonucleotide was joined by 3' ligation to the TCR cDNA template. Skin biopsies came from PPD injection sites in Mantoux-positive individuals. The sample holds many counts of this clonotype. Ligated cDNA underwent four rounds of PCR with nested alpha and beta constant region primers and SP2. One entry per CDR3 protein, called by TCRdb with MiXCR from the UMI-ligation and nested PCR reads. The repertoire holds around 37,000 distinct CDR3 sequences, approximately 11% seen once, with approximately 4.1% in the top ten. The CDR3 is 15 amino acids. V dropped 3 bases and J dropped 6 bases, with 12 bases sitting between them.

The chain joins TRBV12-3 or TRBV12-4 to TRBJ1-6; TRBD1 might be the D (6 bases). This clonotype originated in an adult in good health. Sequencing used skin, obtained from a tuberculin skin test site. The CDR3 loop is CASSFGYRVNSPLHF. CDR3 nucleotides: TGTGCCAGCAGTTTCGGGTACAGGGTTAATTCACCCCTCCACTTT.